Below are 3 T cell receptor beta chains sequenced from a single sample in a study of shared clonotypes between healthy human individuals. TCRdb's copy holds only in-frame clones and misses some; the assay was immunoSEQ multiplex PCR. The table records more than 2 million clones, approximately 96% of them present only once. Material for sequencing was naive CD4+ T cells sorted from blood. The subset: CD45RA+ positively selected. These receptors came from a man between 18 and 35 years old in good health.

A single count supports this clone. The rearrangement joins TRBV19 to TRBJ1-2, with D tentatively TRBD1 (6 bases). The germline gives CDR1 LNHDA, CDR2 SQIVND (reference sequence). The CDR3 has 15 amino acids. V was clipped by 5 bases and J by 3 bases, with 16 bases between them. CDR3 loop: CASSVASGVYYGYTF. In nucleotides, the CDR3 is TGTGCCAGTAGTGTCGCCTCAGGGGTTTACTATGGCTACACCTTC. Drawing the rest from reference TRBV19 and TRBJ1-2, the complete variable domain is DGGITQSPKYLFRKEGQNVTLSCEQNLNHDAMYWYRQDPGQGLRLIYYSQIVNDFQKGDIAEGYSVSREKKESFPLTVTSAQKNPTAFYLCASSVASGVYYGYTFGSGTRLTVV.

The rearrangement uses TRBV9 and TRBJ2-1; TRBD2 matches at 7 bases. The germline gives CDR1 SGDLS, CDR2 YYNGEE. The CDR3 consists of 16 residues. The ends lost 0 bases at V and 2 bases at J; junction bases unmatched: 5. The DNA of the CDR3 is TGTGCCAGCAGCGTAGGTCTAGCGGACACCTACAATGAGCAGTTCTTC. Its protein product is CASSVGLADTYNEQFF.

The V and J genes are TRBV7-9 and TRBJ2-1, with 9 bases matching TRBD2. This CDR3 contains 16 residues. In germline, CDR1 is SEHNR, CDR2 FQNEAQ (reference sequence). Trimming at V came to 5 bases and at J to 4 bases, leaving 9 bases not matched to a gene. The CDR3 nucleotides read TGTGCCAGCAGCGGTAGCGGGGGCCTGATATACAATGAGCAGTTCTTC. It translates to CASSGSGGLIYNEQFF.